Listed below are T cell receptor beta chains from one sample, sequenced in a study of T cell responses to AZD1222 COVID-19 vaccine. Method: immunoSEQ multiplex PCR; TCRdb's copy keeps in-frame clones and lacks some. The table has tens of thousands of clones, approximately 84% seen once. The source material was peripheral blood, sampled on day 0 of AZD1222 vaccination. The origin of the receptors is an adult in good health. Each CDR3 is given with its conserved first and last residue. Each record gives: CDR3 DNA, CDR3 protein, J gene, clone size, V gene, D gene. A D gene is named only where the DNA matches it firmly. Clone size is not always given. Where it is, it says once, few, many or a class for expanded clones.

TGTGCCAGCAGCCAAGGGCGAAAACAAGAGACCCAGTACTTC	CASSQGRKQETQYF	TRBJ2-5	NA	TRBV3-1/TRBV3-2	NA
TGCGCCAGCAGCCAAGCTCCTACAGGGTTGTACGAGCAGTACTTC	CASSQAPTGLYEQYF	TRBJ2-7	NA	TRBV4-1	NA
TGTGCCAGCAGTGAGGATGGCAGGGGGAGAGAGACCCAGTACTTC	CASSEDGRGRETQYF	TRBJ2-5	NA	TRBV28	TRBD1
TGTGCCAGCAGCGTAGATCTGAACACTGAAGCTTTCTTT	CASSVDLNTEAFF	TRBJ1-1	NA	TRBV9	NA
TGTGCCTGGAGTGTAGCGGAACCAAAGTACTTT	CAWSVAEPKYF	TRBJ1-4	NA	TRBV30	NA
TGTGCCAGCTCACCGGGACTTCAAGAGACCCAGTACTTC	CASSPGLQETQYF	TRBJ2-5	NA	TRBV18	NA
TGCAGCGTTGCCGTGATAGCGCTAGCCGGGGAGCAGTACTTC	CSVAVIALAGEQYF	TRBJ2-7	NA	TRBV29-1	NA
TGTGCCTGGAGTGCCACCTCTGGGGGCTACACCTTC	CAWSATSGGYTF	TRBJ1-2	NA	TRBV30	NA
TGTGCCAGCTCACCGGAGTTCAGGGGCTATGGCTACACCTTC	CASSPEFRGYGYTF	TRBJ1-2	NA	TRBV18	NA
TGTGCCAGCAGTGGACTAGTTAAGGACGAGCAGTACTTC	CASSGLVKDEQYF	TRBJ2-7	once	TRBV27	TRBD2
TGTGCCAGTAGTCGTAAGATTAGCACAGATACGCAGTATTTT	CASSRKISTDTQYF	TRBJ2-3	NA	TRBV19	NA
TGTGCCAGCAGCCTAGGAGGGCATGGCTACACCTTC	CASSLGGHGYTF	TRBJ1-2	NA	TRBV12-3/TRBV12-4	NA